The clone carrying this T cell receptor beta chain was detected only a few times. This specimen belongs to a study of blood T cells in healthy people across ages. Then a second PCR, running roughly 7 to 11 cycles, was carried out with a sample-barcoded 5' primer and a J-beta primer mix. TCRdb reprocessed the 5' RACE reads with MiXCR, giving one entry per CDR3 protein. The sample has about 1.5 million distinct CDR3 sequences, 42% seen once. V lost 3 bases to trimming and J lost 4 bases, with 6 bases between them. The CDR3 extends over 13 amino acids. The germline gives CDR1 SGHTA, CDR2 FQGNSA. The chain combines TRBV7-2 with TRBJ2-2; no definite D call. The origin of this receptor is a woman between 18 and 29 years old in good health. The sample comprised blood. The CDR3 coding sequence is TGTGCCAGCAGCTTCCGGACCACCGGGGAGCTGTTTTTT. Its translation: CASSFRTTGELFF.